The source of this T cell receptor beta chain is a study of blood T cell repertoires in COVID-19. As originally analysed: The authors estimated nucleated cell counts from reference gene primer amplification. Produced via immunoSEQ multiplex PCR; TCRdb's table is partial and in-frame only. The V and J calls and the clone size are those of that table, but D and trimming were determined from the DNA. The table lists about 190,000 clones, 78% of them singletons. Germline V gives CDR1 SGHVS, CDR2 FNYEAQ. The CDR3 is 14 residues long. Trimming pared 2 bases from V and 4 bases from J, leaving 11 bases between.

The sample comprised peripheral blood. J is TRBJ1-1 and V is TRBV7-6; possibly TRBD1 for D (5 bases). The receptor was isolated from an elderly woman with active or convalescent COVID-19. CDR3 loop: CASSLTQGGTEAFF. CDR3 coding DNA: TGTGCCAGCAGCTTAACGCAGGGAGGCACTGAAGCTTTCTTT. The entire variable domain, with the rest obtained from reference TRBV7-6 and TRBJ1-1, is as follows: GAGVSQSPRYKVTKRGQDVALRCDPISGHVSLYWYRQALGQGPEFLTYFNYEAQQDKSGLPNDRFSAERPEGSISTLTIQRTEQRDSAMYRCASSLTQGGTEAFFGQGTRLTVV.